The sequence of this T cell receptor (beta chain) was determined in a study of cytomegalovirus exposure and HLA in healthy donors. In the study overall: Earlier, some 180 million T cells were analyzed, and fewer than 120 million unique TCR beta sequences were found among them. Study-wide results and caveats: Per published reports, the classifier diagnosed cytomegalovirus status with high specificity and sensitivity.

Primers: 60 Vbeta forward and 13 Jbeta reverse. In the study's own analysis: Later work found around 85 million unique TCR beta chains, with about 10 million shared. Here immunoSEQ multiplex PCR was the method, and the copy in TCRdb shows in-frame clones only, minus some. From that table come the V and J calls and clone size; the DNA was used to work out D and trimming. The sample carries some 150,000 clones, approximately 78% recorded once. This CDR3 is 13 amino acids long. CDR1 is SGHNT, CDR2 YENEEA, per germline. Trimming removed 5 bases from V and 6 bases from J; junction bases left unmatched: 5. This clone was seen a few times. Its cognate antigen is unknown.

This receptor was identified in a human donor in good health. Material: PBMCs. V gene TRBV11-3 combines with J gene TRBJ1-2; 8 nucleotides agree with TRBD1. In nucleotides, the CDR3 is TGTGCCAGCAGCCCGGACAGGGCTCATGGCTACACCTTC. Residues: CASSPDRAHGYTF.